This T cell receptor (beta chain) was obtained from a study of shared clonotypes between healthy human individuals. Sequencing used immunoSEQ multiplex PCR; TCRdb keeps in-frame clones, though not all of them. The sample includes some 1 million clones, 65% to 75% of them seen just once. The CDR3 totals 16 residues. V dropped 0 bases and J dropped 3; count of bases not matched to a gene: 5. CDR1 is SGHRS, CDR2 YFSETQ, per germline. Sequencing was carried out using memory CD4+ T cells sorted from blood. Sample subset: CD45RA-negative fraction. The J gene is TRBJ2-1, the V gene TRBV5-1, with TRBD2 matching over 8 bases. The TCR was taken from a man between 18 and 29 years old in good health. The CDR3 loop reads CASSLALSGGYNEQFF. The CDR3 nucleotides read TGCGCCAGCAGCTTGGCCCTCAGCGGGGGCTACAATGAGCAGTTCTTC.